This T cell receptor (beta chain) was documented in a study of blood T cell repertoires in COVID-19. Study information: Both acute and convalescent COVID-19 samples were obtained from the United States, Italy and Spain. T cells, B-cell-depleted T cells, or PBMCs supplied cDNA or gDNA.

Authors' processing steps: Nucleated cell number was recorded as an estimate derived from reference gene primer amplification. Clones were read by immunoSEQ multiplex PCR, and TCRdb kept only the in-frame ones, dropping some. That table furnishes V, J and clone size, whereas the DNA furnished D and trimming. Of 40,000 to 55,000 clones listed, about 83% are singletons. Deletions cut 11 bases from V and 1 base from J, with 6 bases between. Germline V gives CDR1 MNHEY, CDR2 SVGAGI. The CDR3 covers 11 residues. Sequencing input: peripheral blood. The chain has TRBV6-5 and TRBJ1-3, with D unclear. This receptor was obtained from a human donor in a cohort sampled during active COVID-19. DNA for the CDR3: TGTGCCTCCCTTTCTGGAAACACCATATATTTT. Translation gives CASLSGNTIYF.